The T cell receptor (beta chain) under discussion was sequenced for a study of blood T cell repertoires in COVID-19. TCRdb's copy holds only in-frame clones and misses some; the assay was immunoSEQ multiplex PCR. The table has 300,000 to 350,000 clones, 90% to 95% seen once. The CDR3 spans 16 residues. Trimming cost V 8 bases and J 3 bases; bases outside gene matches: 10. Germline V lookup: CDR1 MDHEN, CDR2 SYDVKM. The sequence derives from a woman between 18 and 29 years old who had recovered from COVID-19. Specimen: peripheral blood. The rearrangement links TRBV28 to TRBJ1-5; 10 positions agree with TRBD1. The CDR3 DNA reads TGTGCCAGCGTCCCTTGGGACAGGGGTCTCAATCAGCCCCAGCATTTT. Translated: CASVPWDRGLNQPQHF.